This is a list of T cell receptor beta chains from one sample in a study of cytomegalovirus exposure and HLA in healthy donors. Clones were sequenced by immunoSEQ multiplex PCR, and TCRdb holds only the in-frame ones, with some missing. The sample includes roughly 100,000 clones, 70% to 85% of them seen just once. The sequenced material came from PBMCs. The receptors come from a man aged 55 to 70 in good health and CMV-seronegative. Both conserved end residues are part of each CDR3. Fields, in order: D gene, CDR3 length, J gene, V gene, CDR3 protein. The D gene is left open where the match is weak.

TRBD1 14 TRBJ2-3 TRBV7-9 CASSPGTGGDTQYF
- 17 TRBJ2-3 TRBV18 CASSPLRAETSTDTQYF
TRBD1 18 TRBJ1-5 TRBV19 CASSPQRTGGFGNQPQHF
TRBD1 19 TRBJ1-2 TRBV13 CASSDSGEWRDRGLSGYTF
- 12 TRBJ2-5 TRBV7-6 CASSRPGETQYF
TRBD2 15 TRBJ2-3 TRBV5-1 CASSYSSGDTDTQYF
- 10 TRBJ2-1 TRBV7-9 CASGETEQFF
- 14 TRBJ1-5 TRBV28 CASSFSPLGQPQHF
- 17 TRBJ2-3 TRBV4-3 CASSQDLAALPGDTQYF
TRBD1 18 TRBJ2-2 TRBV10-1 CASIPGTGGDVGTGELFF
- 16 TRBJ1-3 TRBV4-2 CASSPRDIFSGNTIYF
TRBD2 15 TRBJ2-1 TRBV6-5 CASSPGTRGFDEQFF
- 16 TRBJ1-1 TRBV10-3 CAISPRGSSRGSEAFF
- 12 TRBJ2-3 TRBV7-2 CASSFYTDTQYF
- 14 TRBJ1-1 TRBV19 CASSNREMNTEAFF
TRBD2 14 TRBJ2-1 TRBV4-3 CASSQEGRGNEQFF
- 14 TRBJ2-5 TRBV7-6 CASSLVHRGETQYF
- 16 TRBJ1-5 TRBV19 CASSTWTGKGNQPQHF
TRBD1 13 TRBJ1-1 TRBV5-1 CASSYTGDTEAFF
- 14 TRBJ2-2 TRBV5-6 CASSPPRNTGELFF
- 15 TRBJ2-2 TRBV21-1 CASSKVREAAGELFF
TRBD2 16 TRBJ2-5 TRBV4-1 CASSPLTSGGQETQYF
TRBD1 15 TRBJ1-5 TRBV19 CASSIAGGGNQPQHF
- 15 TRBJ1-1 TRBV11-2 CASSPTRGSITEAFF
- 12 TRBJ2-5 TRBV29-1 CSARTAQETQYF
- 15 TRBJ2-5 TRBV6-5 CASSYSRRVQETQYF
TRBD1 13 TRBJ1-2 TRBV6-6 CASSLDRGYGYTF
- 14 TRBJ1-6 TRBV7-3 CASSLTAQASPLHF
TRBD1 15 TRBJ1-5 TRBV28 CASSLGQIINQPQHF
TRBD1 11 TRBJ1-2 TRBV9 CASRTGNGYTF
- 13 TRBJ1-1 TRBV5-1 CASMDIPNTEAFF
TRBD1 14 TRBJ2-5 TRBV27 CASSPQGDSETQYF
- 15 TRBJ1-3 TRBV30 CAWNPRVRSGNTIYF
- 13 TRBJ2-5 TRBV11-2 CASSLWRQETQYF
- 15 TRBJ2-2 TRBV7-3 CASSLQQGPTGELFF
TRBD1 15 TRBJ1-1 TRBV19 CASSPPGGRHTEAFF
- 13 TRBJ1-1 TRBV6-5 CASSLTSNTEAFF
- 15 TRBJ1-1 TRBV7-2 CASRPRQNPNTEAFF
- 14 TRBJ1-4 TRBV4-2 CASSQEKLGEKLFF
- 20 TRBJ2-1 TRBV21-1 CASCVKWGSLRGQGRDEQFF
TRBD2 15 TRBJ2-3 TRBV18 CASHGLAGGADTQYF
TRBD2 13 TRBJ2-7 TRBV28 CAVVAGTSVEQYF
TRBD1 15 TRBJ2-5 TRBV7-7 CASSSGQTLEETQYF
- 14 TRBJ1-2 TRBV7-9 CASSREGVDYGYTF
- 14 TRBJ1-2 TRBV7-2 CASSLTGGVGGYTF
- 14 TRBJ1-4 TRBV6-5 CASSPAGRAKKLFF
- 14 TRBJ1-2 TRBV28 CATLSGAANYGYTF
- 13 TRBJ1-3 TRBV9 CASTGYSGNTIYF
- 15 TRBJ2-1 TRBV18 CASAGGPSSYNEQFF